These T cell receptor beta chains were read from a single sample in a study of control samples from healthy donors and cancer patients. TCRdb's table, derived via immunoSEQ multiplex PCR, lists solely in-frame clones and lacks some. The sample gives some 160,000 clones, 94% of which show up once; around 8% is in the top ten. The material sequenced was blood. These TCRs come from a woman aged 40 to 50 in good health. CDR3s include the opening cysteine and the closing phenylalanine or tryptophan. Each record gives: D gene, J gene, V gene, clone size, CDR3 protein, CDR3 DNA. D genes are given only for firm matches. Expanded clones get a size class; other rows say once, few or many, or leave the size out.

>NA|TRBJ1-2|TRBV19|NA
CASSITGSRAGYTF
TGTGCCAGTAGTATTACCGGGTCTCGGGCCGGCTACACCTTC
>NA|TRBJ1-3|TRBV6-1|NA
CASSEVVRPGNTIYF
TGTGCCAGCAGTGAAGTTGTCAGGCCTGGAAACACCATATATTTT
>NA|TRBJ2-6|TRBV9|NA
CASSVLQGTGANVLTF
TGTGCCAGCAGCGTTTTACAGGGAACTGGGGCCAACGTCCTGACTTTC
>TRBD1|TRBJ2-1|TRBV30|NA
CAWGQGIVNEQFF
TGTGCCTGGGGACAGGGTATTGTCAATGAGCAGTTCTTC
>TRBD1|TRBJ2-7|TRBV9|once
CASSGGGQGWEQYF
TGTGCCAGCAGCGGGGGGGGACAGGGTTGGGAGCAGTACTTC
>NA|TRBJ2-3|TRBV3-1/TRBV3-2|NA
CASSQSGGAQYF
TGTGCCAGCAGCCAATCCGGAGGGGCGCAGTATTTT
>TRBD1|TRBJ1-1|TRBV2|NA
CASSEGRQGAYHEAFF
TGTGCCAGCAGTGAAGGTAGGCAGGGGGCGTATCATGAAGCTTTCTTT
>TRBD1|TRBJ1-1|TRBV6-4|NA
CASRLDRANTEAFF
TGTGCCAGCAGATTAGACAGGGCGAACACTGAAGCTTTCTTT
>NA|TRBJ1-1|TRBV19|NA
CASSISPGRSFF
TGTGCCAGTAGTATAAGTCCGGGGCGGTCTTTCTTT
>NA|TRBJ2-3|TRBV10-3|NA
CAISANGGGDTQYF
TGTGCCATCAGTGCCAACGGGGGCGGAGATACGCAGTATTTT
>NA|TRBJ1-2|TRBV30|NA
CAWKRGPGGYGYTF
TGTGCCTGGAAACGAGGGCCTGGGGGATATGGCTACACCTTC
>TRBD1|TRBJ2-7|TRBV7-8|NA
CASSFFMGQGTYEQYF
TGTGCCAGCAGCTTTTTTATGGGACAGGGGACCTACGAGCAGTACTTC
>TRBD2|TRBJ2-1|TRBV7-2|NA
CAGSPSGGPNEQFF
TGTGCCGGCAGCCCTAGCGGGGGCCCCAATGAGCAGTTCTTC